These 7 T cell receptor beta chains came from one sample sequenced in a study of cytomegalovirus exposure and HLA in healthy donors. The PCR employed 60 Vbeta primers together with 13 Jbeta primers. Only in-frame clones appear in the TCRdb table, and some are missing; sequencing was by immunoSEQ multiplex PCR. The repertoire holds roughly 220,000 clones, with around 86% as singletons. The specimen was PBMCs. Receptors were obtained from a woman between 40 and 50 years old in good health and CMV-seronegative.

This clone was recorded a few times. The final CDR3 position lacks the conserved phenylalanine or tryptophan, pointing to a likely read error. No DNA is shown, since the ends of the CDR3 on it are uncertain; the CDR3 is the one TCRdb lists. J is TRBJ2-7 and V is TRBV19; TRBD2, the D gene given by the table, was not confirmed from the DNA. CDR1 is LNHDA, CDR2 SQIVND, per germline (reference sequence). Both ends counted, the CDR3 spans 8 residues. CDR3 sequence reads: CASRSGSL.

The rearrangement joins TRBV5-1 to TRBJ2-3; 10 nucleotides match TRBD2. The V and J ends lost 4 bases and 1 base, in that order; junction bases with no gene match: 6. Germline V gene lookup returns CDR1 SGHRS and CDR2 YFSETQ. The CDR3 contains 16 residues. CDR3: CASSGTGTSGTDTQYF. CDR3 DNA: TGCGCCAGCAGCGGTACCGGGACTAGCGGCACAGATACGCAGTATTTT.

Here the CDR3 reads CASSLQENDYEQYF. DNA of the CDR3: TGTGCCAGCAGCTTACAGGAAAATGACTACGAGCAGTACTTC. V usage is TRBV7-9 and J usage is TRBJ2-7; D is ambiguous. Trimming removed 2 bases at V and 3 bases at J, with 11 bases between. This CDR3 has 14 amino acids. Germline CDR1 reads SEHNR; CDR2 reads FQNEAQ (reference sequence).

This chain connects TRBV6-4 to TRBJ1-1; no clear D gene. V was trimmed by 6 bases and J by 10 bases, leaving 9 bases between them. The CDR3 is 10 amino acids. Germline V CDR1 and CDR2: MRHNA, SNTAGT. The CDR3 region is CASSLRGAFF. The CDR3 coding sequence is TGTGCCAGCAGCTTACGAGGAGCTTTCTTT.

The rearrangement joins TRBV11-2 to TRBJ2-7, with TRBD1 identical over 9 bases. There are 13 residues in the CDR3. Germline V lookup: CDR1 SGHAT, CDR2 FQNNGV. V lost 5 bases, J lost 3 bases, and 2 bases stayed unmatched. CDR3 sequence (DNA): TGTGCCAGCAGCGCGGACAGGGGCTACGAGCAGTACTTC. It encodes CASSADRGYEQYF.

The rearrangement joins TRBV6-5 to TRBJ1-4; TRBD1 matches at 9 bases. The CDR3 loop spans 15 amino acids. Germline-derived CDR1 and CDR2 are MNHEY and SVGAGI. Trimming removed 2 bases from V and 7 bases from J; junction bases left unmatched: 5. CDR3 protein: CASSYLQGASEKLFF. In DNA form, the CDR3 reads TGTGCCAGCAGTTACCTACAGGGGGCGAGTGAAAAACTGTTTTTT.

This clone occurred once. The chain is built from TRBV14 and TRBJ1-4; the D is unclear. Per the germline V gene, CDR1 is SGHDN and CDR2 is FVKESK. V lost 4 bases and J lost 3, with 18 bases in between. This CDR3 spans 17 amino acids. The CDR3 loop reads CASSPEIGVPANEKLFF. The CDR3 nucleotides are TGTGCCAGCAGCCCAGAGATCGGGGTTCCGGCTAATGAAAAACTGTTTTTT.